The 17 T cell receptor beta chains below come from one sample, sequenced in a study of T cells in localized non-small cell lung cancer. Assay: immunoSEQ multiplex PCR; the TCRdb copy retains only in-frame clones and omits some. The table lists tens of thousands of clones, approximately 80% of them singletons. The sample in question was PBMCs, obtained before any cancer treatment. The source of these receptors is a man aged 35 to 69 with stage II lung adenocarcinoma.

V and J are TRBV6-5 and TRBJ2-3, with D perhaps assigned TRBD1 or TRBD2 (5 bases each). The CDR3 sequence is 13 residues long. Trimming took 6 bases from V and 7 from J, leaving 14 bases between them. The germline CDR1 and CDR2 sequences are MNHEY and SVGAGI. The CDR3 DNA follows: TGTGCCAGCAGCCAGGGAGCCCCCTATACGCAGTATTTT. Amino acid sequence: CASSQGAPYTQYF.

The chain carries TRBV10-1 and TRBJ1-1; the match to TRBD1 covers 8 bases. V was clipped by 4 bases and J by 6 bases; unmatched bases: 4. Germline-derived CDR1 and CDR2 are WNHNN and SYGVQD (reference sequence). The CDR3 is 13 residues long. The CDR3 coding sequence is TGCGCCAGCAGTGGCGGGGACAGGCCTGAAGCTTTCTTT. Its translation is CASSGGDRPEAFF.

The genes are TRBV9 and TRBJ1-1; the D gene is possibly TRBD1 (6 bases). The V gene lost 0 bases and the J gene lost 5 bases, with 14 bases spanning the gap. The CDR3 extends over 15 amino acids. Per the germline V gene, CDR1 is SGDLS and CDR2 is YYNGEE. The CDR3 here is CASSVGGGRGTEAFF. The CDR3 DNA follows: TGTGCCAGCAGCGTAGGTGGGGGGCGTGGGACTGAAGCTTTCTTT. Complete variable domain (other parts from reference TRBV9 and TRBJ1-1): DSGVTQTPKHLITATGQRVTLRCSPRSGDLSVYWYQQSLDQGLQFLIQYYNGEERAKGNILERFSAQQFPDLHSELNLSSLELGDSALYFCASSVGGGRGTEAFFGQGTRLTVV.

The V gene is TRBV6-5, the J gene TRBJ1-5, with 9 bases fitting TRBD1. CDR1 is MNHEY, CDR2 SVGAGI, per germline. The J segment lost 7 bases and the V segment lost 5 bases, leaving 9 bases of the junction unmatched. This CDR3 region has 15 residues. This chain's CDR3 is CASSLQGALGQPQHF. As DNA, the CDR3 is TGTGCCAGCAGTCTACAGGGGGCTTTGGGCCAGCCCCAGCATTTT.

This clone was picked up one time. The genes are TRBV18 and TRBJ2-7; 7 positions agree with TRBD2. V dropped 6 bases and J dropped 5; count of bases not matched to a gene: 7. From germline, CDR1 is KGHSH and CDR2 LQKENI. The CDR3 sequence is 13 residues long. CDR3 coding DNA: TGTGCCAGCTCGTCGTTGGCGGGGGACGAGCAGTACTTC. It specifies CASSSLAGDEQYF.

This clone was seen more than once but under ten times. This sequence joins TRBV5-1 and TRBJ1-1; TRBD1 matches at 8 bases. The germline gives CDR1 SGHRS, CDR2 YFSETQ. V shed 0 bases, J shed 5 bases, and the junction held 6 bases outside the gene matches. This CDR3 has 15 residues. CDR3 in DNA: TGCGCCAGCAGCTTGGGAGGACAGGGTAGGACTGAAGCTTTCTTT. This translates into CASSLGGQGRTEAFF.

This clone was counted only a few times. The CDR3 DNA reads as TGTGCCAGTAGTAGCCACAATGAGCAGTTCTTC. Protein product: CASSSHNEQFF. This rearrangement joins TRBV19 to TRBJ2-1; D ambiguous. Per the germline V gene, CDR1 is LNHDA and CDR2 is SQIVND (reference sequence). Trimming took off 4 bases at V and 5 bases at J, with 3 bases between the two ends. This CDR3 has 11 amino acids.

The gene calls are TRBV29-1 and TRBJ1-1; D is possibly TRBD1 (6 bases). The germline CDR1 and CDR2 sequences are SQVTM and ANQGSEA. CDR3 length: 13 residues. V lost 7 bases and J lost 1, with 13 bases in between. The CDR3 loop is CSARQAGNTEAFF. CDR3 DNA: TGCAGCGCGAGACAGGCAGGGAACACTGAAGCTTTCTTT.

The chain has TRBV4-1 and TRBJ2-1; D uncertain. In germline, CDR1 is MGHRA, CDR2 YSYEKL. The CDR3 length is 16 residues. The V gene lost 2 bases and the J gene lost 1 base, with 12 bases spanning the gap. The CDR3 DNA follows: TGCGCCAGCAGCCAACAGCCGGGCAGGTCCTACAATGAGCAGTTCTTC. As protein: CASSQQPGRSYNEQFF.

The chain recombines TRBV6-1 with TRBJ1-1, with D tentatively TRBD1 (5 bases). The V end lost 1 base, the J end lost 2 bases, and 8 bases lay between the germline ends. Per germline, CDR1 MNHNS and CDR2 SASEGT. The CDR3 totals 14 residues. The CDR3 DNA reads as TGTGCCAGCAGTGAAGGGGGGGTTAACACTGAAGCTTTCTTT. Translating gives CASSEGGVNTEAFF.

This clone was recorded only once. Here the CDR3 DNA reads TGTGCCAGCAGTCCAGGGGGCACGGACACCGGGGAGCTGTTTTTT. Translation: CASSPGGTDTGELFF. The chain employs TRBV6-6 and TRBJ2-2; the match to TRBD1 covers 8 bases. With V trimmed by 5 bases and J by 3 bases, 5 bases remained unmatched. The CDR3 contains 15 residues. The germline gives CDR1 MNHNY, CDR2 SVGAGI (reference sequence).

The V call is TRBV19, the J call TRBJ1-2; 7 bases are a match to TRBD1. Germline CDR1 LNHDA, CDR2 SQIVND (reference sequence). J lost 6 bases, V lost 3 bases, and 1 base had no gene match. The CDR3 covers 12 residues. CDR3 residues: CASSMTGNGYTF. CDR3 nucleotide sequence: TGTGCCAGTAGTATGACAGGGAATGGCTACACCTTC.

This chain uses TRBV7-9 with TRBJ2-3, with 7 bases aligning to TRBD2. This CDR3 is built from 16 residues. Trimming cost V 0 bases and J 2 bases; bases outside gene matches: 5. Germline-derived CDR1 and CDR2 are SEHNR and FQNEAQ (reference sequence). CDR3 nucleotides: TGTGCCAGCAGCTTAGCCCGGACTAGATCCACAGATACGCAGTATTTT. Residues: CASSLARTRSTDTQYF.

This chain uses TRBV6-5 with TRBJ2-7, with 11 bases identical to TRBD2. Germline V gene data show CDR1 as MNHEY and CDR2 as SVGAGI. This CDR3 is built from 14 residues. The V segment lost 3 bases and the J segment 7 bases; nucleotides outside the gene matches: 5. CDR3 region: CASSYSRLAGEQYF. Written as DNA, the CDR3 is TGTGCCAGCAGTTATTCAAGACTAGCGGGAGAGCAGTACTTC.

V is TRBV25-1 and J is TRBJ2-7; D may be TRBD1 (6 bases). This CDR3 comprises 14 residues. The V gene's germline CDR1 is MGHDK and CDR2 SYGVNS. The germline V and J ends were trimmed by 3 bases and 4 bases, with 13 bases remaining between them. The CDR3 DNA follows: TGTGCCAGCAGTGATGGGCAGGGGATGTACGAGCAGTACTTC. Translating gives CASSDGQGMYEQYF.

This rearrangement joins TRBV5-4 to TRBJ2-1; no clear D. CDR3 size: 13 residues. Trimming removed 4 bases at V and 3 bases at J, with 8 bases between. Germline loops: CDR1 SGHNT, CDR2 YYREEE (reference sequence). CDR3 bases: TGTGCCAGCAGCGTGGGCGGCTACAATGAGCAGTTCTTC. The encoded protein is CASSVGGYNEQFF.

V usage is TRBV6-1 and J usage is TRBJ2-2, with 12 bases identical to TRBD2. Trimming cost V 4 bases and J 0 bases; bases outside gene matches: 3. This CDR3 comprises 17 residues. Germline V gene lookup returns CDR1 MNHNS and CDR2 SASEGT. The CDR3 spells CASSVRLAGANTGELFF. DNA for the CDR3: TGTGCCAGCAGTGTTCGACTAGCGGGAGCGAACACCGGGGAGCTGTTTTTT.